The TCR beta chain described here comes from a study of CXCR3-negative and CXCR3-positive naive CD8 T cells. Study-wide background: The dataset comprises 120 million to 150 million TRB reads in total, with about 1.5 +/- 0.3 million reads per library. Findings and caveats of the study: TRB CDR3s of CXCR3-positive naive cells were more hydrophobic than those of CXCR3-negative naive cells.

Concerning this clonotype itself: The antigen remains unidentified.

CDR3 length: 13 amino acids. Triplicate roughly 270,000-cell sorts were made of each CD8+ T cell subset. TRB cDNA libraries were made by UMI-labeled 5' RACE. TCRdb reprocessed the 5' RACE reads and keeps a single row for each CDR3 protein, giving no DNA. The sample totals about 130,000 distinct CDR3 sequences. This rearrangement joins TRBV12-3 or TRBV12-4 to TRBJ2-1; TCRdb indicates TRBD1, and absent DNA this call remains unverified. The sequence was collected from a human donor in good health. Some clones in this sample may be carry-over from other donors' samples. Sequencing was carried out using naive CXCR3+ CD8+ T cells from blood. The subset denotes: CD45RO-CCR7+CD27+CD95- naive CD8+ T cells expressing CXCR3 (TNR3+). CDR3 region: CASSNPGGDEQFF.